A single sample gave rise to the 17 T cell receptor beta chains below, sequenced in a study of blood T cell repertoires in COVID-19. Data came from immunoSEQ multiplex PCR; TCRdb stores just in-frame clones and leaves some out. The table lists tens of thousands of clones, around 87% of them singletons. Specimen: peripheral blood. These receptors all stem from a woman older than 75 with active or convalescent COVID-19.

The J gene is TRBJ2-3, the V gene TRBV6-2 or TRBV6-3; 12 nucleotides line up with TRBD1. The junction had 6 bases not matched to a gene; V was cut back by 2 bases and J by 6 bases. There are 16 residues in the CDR3. Per the germline V gene, CDR1 is MNHEY and CDR2 is SVGEGT. In nucleotides, the CDR3 is TGTGCCAGCAGTTACCCCCGGGACAGGGGGCAGGATACGCAGTATTTT. The encoded protein is CASSYPRDRGQDTQYF.

V gene TRBV29-1 combines with J gene TRBJ2-7; the match to TRBD2 covers 8 bases. This CDR3 region has 15 residues. CDR1 is SQVTM, CDR2 ANQGSEA, per germline. V gave up 0 bases and J gave up 8 bases; unmatched junction bases: 12. The CDR3 loop reads CSVEDRAGGPNKQYF. DNA of the CDR3: TGCAGCGTTGAAGATCGGGCGGGAGGCCCTAACAAGCAGTACTTC.

The gene calls are TRBV7-9 and TRBJ2-3; TRBD1 aligns across 7 bases. The V gene's germline CDR1 is SEHNR and CDR2 FQNEAQ (reference sequence). V lost 5 bases to trimming and J lost 3 bases; unmatched junction nucleotides: 2. The CDR3 is 13 residues long. The DNA for the CDR3 is TGTGCCAGCAGCGGGACAGTTACAGATACGCAGTATTTT. Translated, it gives CASSGTVTDTQYF.

This clone was found once. The gene calls are TRBV28 and TRBJ2-1; TRBD2 matches at 13 bases. CDR1 is MDHEN and CDR2 is SYDVKM in the germline V gene. This CDR3 comprises 15 residues. Trimming at V came to 2 bases and at J to 9 bases, leaving 4 bases not matched to a gene. In DNA form, the CDR3 reads TGTGCCAGCAGTTTAGGGACTAGCGGGATCAGTGAGCAGTTCTTC. This gives the protein CASSLGTSGISEQFF.

Points on this clone: This sample includes further DNA sequences coding for the same CDR3. The V call is TRBV7-9, the J call TRBJ2-3; 12 nucleotides align to TRBD2. The CDR3 is made up of 15 amino acids. Germline CDR1 reads SEHNR; CDR2 reads FQNEAQ (reference sequence). With 5 bases clipped from V and 3 bases from J, the junction kept 3 bases outside the gene matches. The CDR3 protein is CASSTTSGSTDTQYF. CDR3 in DNA: TGTGCCAGCAGCACGACTAGCGGGAGTACAGATACGCAGTATTTT.

The chain joins TRBV28 to TRBJ2-7, with a tentative D call TRBD2 (5 bases). The CDR3 spans 15 residues. Trimming removed 6 bases at V and 0 bases at J, with 15 bases between. Per the germline V gene, CDR1 is MDHEN and CDR2 is SYDVKM. Written as DNA, the CDR3 is TGTGCCAGCAGCATCGTGTGGGCGGGCTCCTACGAGCAGTACTTC. This translates into CASSIVWAGSYEQYF.

CDR3 residues: CASIQGANTGELFF. As DNA, the CDR3 is TGTGCCAGCATTCAGGGGGCGAACACCGGGGAGCTGTTTTTT. V is TRBV28 and J is TRBJ2-2; the match to TRBD1 covers 7 bases. The CDR3 has 14 amino acids. J gave up 0 bases and V 7 bases, and 2 bases lay outside the gene matches. Germline CDR1 MDHEN, CDR2 SYDVKM.

This rearrangement joins TRBV5-8 to TRBJ1-2; the match to TRBD1 covers 7 bases. The CDR3 is 13 amino acids. J was trimmed by 4 bases and V by 4 bases; bases with no gene match: 4. Germline CDR1 SGHTS, CDR2 YDEGEE. This CDR3 reads CASSKTGIYGYTF. The DNA for the CDR3 is TGTGCCAGCAGCAAGACAGGGATCTATGGCTACACCTTC.

J is TRBJ1-2 and V is TRBV6-5; D gene ambiguous. Germline V lookup: CDR1 MNHEY, CDR2 SVGAGI. The CDR3 is made up of 15 amino acids. V lost 2 bases to trimming and J lost 6 bases, with 16 bases between them. The CDR3 region has the DNA TGTGCCAGCAGTTACCGGGTTTCGGGGAGAGATGGCTACACCTTC. Translating gives CASSYRVSGRDGYTF.

This clone has just a few counts. The chain links TRBV6-2 or TRBV6-3 to TRBJ2-7, with D possibly TRBD1 on 7 matching bases. Between the trimmed V and J ends, which lost 2 bases and 0 bases, there was a span of 11 bases. CDR1 and CDR2 (germline): MNHEY, SVGEGT. There are 15 residues in the CDR3. The DNA for the CDR3 is TGTGCCAGCAGTTACCCCAGGGGGGTCTCCTACGAGCAGTACTTC. Encoded protein: CASSYPRGVSYEQYF.

The rearrangement joins TRBV6-5 to TRBJ1-4; weak D call: TRBD1 (5 bases). Trimming removed 2 bases at V and 7 bases at J, with 11 bases between. Germline V gene lookup returns CDR1 MNHEY and CDR2 SVGAGI. The CDR3 is 14 amino acids. CDR3 in amino acids: CASSYGRVGEKLFF. Written as DNA, the CDR3 is TGTGCCAGCAGTTACGGCAGGGTGGGTGAAAAACTGTTTTTT.

The CDR3 DNA is TGTGCCAGTAGTTCACAGGGGGGCGTTCAGCCCCAGCATTTT. The encoded protein is CASSSQGGVQPQHF. The chain links TRBV19 to TRBJ1-5, with 8 bases that match TRBD1. V trimming: 5 bases; J trimming: 6 bases; junction bases outside the gene matches: 6. CDR3 length: 14 residues. Germline CDR1 reads LNHDA; CDR2 reads SQIVND (reference sequence).

The chain is built from TRBV7-9 and TRBJ2-6, with D maybe TRBD1 (5 bases). The V gene lost 5 bases and the J gene lost 4 bases, with 15 bases spanning the gap. Germline V gives CDR1 SEHNR, CDR2 FQNEAQ (reference sequence). CDR3 size: 16 residues. CDR3 in amino acids: CASSQIQAPGANVLTF. The CDR3 DNA is TGTGCCAGCAGCCAGATACAGGCTCCGGGGGCCAACGTCCTGACTTTC.

The V and J genes are TRBV28 and TRBJ2-1; a possible D gene is TRBD2 (6 bases). The CDR3 sequence is 12 residues long. V lost 4 bases and J 15 bases, leaving 16 bases between the germline ends. CDR1 MDHEN and CDR2 SYDVKM come from the germline V gene. The CDR3 DNA reads as TGTGCCAGCAGTTCCTCCGGGACTCCCGGGTTCTTC. This codes for CASSSSGTPGFF.

The genes are TRBV4-2 and TRBJ1-5; D is ambiguous. The CDR3 sequence is 14 residues long. CDR1 is LGHNA, CDR2 YNFKEQ, per germline. The germline V and J ends were trimmed by 0 bases and 4 bases, with 7 bases remaining between them. CDR3 DNA sequence: TGTGCCAGCAGCCAAGACCCACTTAATCAGCCCCAGCATTTT. Translated, it gives CASSQDPLNQPQHF.

This chain connects TRBV4-2 to TRBJ1-4; D is perhaps TRBD1 (5 bases). The CDR3 covers 15 residues. The ends were cut back, 4 bases at V and 8 bases at J, with 17 bases in the middle. The germline V gene encodes CDR1 LGHNA and CDR2 YNFKEQ. The CDR3 loop is CASSPQTVRSEKLFF. CDR3 nucleotides: TGTGCCAGCAGCCCGCAGACAGTACGGTCCGAAAAACTGTTTTTT.

V gene TRBV29-1 combines with J gene TRBJ1-1, with D perhaps TRBD1 (5 bases). The CDR3 extends over 11 amino acids. In germline, CDR1 is SQVTM, CDR2 ANQGSEA. This CDR3 reads CIAQDNTEAFF. The CDR3 DNA follows: TGCATAGCACAGGATAACACTGAAGCTTTCTTT.